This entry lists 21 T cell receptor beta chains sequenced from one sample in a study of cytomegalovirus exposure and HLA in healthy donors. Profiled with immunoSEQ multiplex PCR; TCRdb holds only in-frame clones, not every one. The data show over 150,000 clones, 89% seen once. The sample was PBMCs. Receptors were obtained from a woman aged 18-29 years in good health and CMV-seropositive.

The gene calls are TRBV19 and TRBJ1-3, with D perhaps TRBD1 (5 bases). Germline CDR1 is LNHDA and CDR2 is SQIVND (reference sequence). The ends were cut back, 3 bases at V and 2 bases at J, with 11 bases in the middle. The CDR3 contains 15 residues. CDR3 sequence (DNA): TGTGCCAGTAGTATGGGGGGGTCGGCTGGAAACACCATATATTTT. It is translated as CASSMGGSAGNTIYF. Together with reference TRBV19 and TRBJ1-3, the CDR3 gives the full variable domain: DGGITQSPKYLFRKEGQNVTLSCEQNLNHDAMYWYRQDPGQGLRLIYYSQIVNDFQKGDIAEGYSVSREKKESFPLTVTSAQKNPTAFYLCASSMGGSAGNTIYFGEGSWLTVV.

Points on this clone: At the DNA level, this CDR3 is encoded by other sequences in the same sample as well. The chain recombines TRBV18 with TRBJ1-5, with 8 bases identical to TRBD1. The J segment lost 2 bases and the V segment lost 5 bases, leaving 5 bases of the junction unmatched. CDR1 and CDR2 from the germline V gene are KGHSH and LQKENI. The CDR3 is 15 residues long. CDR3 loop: CASSADRGGNQPQHF. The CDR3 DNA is TGTGCCAGCTCAGCAGACAGGGGTGGCAATCAGCCCCAGCATTTT.

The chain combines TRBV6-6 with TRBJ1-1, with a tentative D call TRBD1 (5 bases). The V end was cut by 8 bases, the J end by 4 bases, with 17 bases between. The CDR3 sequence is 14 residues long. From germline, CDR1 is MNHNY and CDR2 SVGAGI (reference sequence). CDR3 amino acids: CASQDGGEVTEAFF. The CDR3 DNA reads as TGTGCCAGCCAGGATGGGGGGGAGGTCACTGAAGCTTTCTTT.

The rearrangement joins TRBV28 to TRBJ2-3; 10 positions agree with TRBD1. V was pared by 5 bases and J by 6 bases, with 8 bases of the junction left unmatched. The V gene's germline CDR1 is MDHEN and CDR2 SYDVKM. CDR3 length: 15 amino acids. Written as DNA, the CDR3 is TGTGCCAGCAGTCCCGGGACAGGGGTCGTCGATACGCAGTATTTT. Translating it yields CASSPGTGVVDTQYF.

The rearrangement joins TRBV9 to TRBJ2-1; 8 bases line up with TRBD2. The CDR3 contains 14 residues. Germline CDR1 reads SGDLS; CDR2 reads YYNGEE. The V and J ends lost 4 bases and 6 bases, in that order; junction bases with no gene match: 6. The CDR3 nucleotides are TGTGCCAGCAGCCCTGAAGCGGGAGTCAATGAGCAGTTCTTC. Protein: CASSPEAGVNEQFF.

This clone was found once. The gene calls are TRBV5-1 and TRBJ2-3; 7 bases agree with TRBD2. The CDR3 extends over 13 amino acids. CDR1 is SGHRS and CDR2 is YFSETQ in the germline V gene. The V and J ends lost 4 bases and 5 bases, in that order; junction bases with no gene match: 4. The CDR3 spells CASSPGGRDTQYF. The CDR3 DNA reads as TGCGCCAGCAGCCCCGGGGGGAGAGATACGCAGTATTTT.

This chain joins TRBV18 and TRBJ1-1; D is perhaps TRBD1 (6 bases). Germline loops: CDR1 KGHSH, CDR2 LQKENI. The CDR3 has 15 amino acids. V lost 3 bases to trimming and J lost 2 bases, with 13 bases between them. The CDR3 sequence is CASSPRQAGNTEAFF. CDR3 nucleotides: TGTGCCAGCTCACCGAGACAGGCTGGAAACACTGAAGCTTTCTTT.

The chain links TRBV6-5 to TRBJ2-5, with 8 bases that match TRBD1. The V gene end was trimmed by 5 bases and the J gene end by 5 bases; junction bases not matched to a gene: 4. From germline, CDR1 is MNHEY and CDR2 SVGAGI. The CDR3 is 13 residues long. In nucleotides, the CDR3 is TGTGCCAGCAGTGACAGGGGAAGGGAGACCCAGTACTTC. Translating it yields CASSDRGRETQYF.

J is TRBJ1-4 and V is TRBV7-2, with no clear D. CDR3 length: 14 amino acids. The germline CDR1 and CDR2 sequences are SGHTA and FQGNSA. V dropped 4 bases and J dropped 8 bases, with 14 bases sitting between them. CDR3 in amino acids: CASSYYAIGEKLFF. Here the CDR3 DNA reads TGTGCCAGCAGCTACTACGCGATTGGGGAAAAACTGTTTTTT.

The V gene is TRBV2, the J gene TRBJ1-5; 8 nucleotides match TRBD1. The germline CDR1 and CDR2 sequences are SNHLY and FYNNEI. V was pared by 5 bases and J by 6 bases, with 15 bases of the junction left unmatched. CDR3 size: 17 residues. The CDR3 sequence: CASSRTTGTGSSQPQHF. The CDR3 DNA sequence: TGTGCCAGCAGTCGGACCACCGGGACAGGATCTAGTCAGCCCCAGCATTTT.

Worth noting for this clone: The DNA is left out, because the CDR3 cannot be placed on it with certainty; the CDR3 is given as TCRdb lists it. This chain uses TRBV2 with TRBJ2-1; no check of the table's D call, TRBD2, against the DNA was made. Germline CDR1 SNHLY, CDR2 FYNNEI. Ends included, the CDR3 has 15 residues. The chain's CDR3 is CASILGGSHRDEQFF.

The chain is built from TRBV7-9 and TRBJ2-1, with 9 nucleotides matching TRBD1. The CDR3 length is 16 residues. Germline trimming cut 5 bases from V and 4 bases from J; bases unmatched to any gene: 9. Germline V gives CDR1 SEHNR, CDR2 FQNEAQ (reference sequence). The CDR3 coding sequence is TGTGCCAGCAGCCCCTTTACCGGGACAGGGTACAATGAGCAGTTCTTC. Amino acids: CASSPFTGTGYNEQFF.

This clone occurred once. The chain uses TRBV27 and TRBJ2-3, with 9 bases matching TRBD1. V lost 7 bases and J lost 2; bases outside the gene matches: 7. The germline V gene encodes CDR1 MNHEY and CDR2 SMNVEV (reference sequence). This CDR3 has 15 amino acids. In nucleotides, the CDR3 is TGTGCCAGCACCTTCGGGGACAGGGTCACAGATACGCAGTATTTT. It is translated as CASTFGDRVTDTQYF.

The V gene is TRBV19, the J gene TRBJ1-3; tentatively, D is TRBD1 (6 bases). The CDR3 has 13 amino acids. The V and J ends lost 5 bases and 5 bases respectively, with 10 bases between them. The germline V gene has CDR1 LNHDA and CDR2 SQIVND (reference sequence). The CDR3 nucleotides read TGTGCCAGTAGTTCACAGGGACGAAACACCATATATTTT. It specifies CASSSQGRNTIYF.

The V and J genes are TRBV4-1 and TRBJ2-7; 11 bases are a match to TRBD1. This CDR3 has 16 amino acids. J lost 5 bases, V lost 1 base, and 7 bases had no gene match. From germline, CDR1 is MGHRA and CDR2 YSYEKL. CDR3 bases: TGCGCCAGCAGCCAAGTGTGGACAGGGGGCGGGAACGAGCAGTACTTC. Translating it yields CASSQVWTGGGNEQYF.

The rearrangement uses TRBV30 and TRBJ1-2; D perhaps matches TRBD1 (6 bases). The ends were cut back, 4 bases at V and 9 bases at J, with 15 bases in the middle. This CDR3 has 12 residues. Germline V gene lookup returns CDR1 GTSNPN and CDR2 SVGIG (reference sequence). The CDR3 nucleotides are TGTGCCTGGACAGGGGTAGGTCTCAGCTACACCTTC. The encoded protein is CAWTGVGLSYTF.

CDR3 region: CASSPLTSGSNEQFF. The CDR3, as DNA: TGTGCCAGCAGCCCCCTGACTAGCGGGAGCAATGAGCAGTTCTTC. The V call is TRBV9, the J call TRBJ2-1, with 12 bases that match TRBD2. The CDR3 spans 15 residues. V dropped 4 bases and J dropped 6; count of bases not matched to a gene: 5. Per the germline V gene, CDR1 is SGDLS and CDR2 is YYNGEE.

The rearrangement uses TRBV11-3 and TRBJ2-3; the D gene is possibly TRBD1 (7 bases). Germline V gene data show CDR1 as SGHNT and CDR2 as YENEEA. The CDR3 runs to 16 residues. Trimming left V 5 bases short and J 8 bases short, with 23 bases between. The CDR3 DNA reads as TGTGCCAGCAGCACCGACAGGGCCCTTTGGGGAGGTACGCAGTATTTT. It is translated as CASSTDRALWGGTQYF.

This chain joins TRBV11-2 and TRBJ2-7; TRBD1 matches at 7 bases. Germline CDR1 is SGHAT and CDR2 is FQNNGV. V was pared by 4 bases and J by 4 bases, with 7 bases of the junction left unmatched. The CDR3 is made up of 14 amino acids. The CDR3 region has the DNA TGTGCCAGCAGCTACGCCGGGACAGATTACGAGCAGTACTTC. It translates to CASSYAGTDYEQYF. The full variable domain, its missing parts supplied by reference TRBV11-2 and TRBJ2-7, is EAGVAQSPRYKIIEKRQSVAFWCNPISGHATLYWYQQILGQGPKLLIQFQNNGVVDDSQLPKDRFSAERLKGVDSTLKIQPAKLEDSAVYLCASSYAGTDYEQYFGPGTRLTVT.

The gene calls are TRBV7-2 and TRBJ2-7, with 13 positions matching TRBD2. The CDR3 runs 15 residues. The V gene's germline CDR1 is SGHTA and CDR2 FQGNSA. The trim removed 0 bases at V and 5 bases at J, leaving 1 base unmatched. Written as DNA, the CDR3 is TGTGCCAGCAGCTTAGCCGGACTAGCGGGAGACGAGCAGTACTTC. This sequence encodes CASSLAGLAGDEQYF.

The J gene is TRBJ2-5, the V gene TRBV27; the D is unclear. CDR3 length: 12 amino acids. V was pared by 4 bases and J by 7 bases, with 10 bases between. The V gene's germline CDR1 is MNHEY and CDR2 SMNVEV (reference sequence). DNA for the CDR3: TGTGCCAGCAGTTACGGTTTTGGGACCCAGTACTTC. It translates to CASSYGFGTQYF.